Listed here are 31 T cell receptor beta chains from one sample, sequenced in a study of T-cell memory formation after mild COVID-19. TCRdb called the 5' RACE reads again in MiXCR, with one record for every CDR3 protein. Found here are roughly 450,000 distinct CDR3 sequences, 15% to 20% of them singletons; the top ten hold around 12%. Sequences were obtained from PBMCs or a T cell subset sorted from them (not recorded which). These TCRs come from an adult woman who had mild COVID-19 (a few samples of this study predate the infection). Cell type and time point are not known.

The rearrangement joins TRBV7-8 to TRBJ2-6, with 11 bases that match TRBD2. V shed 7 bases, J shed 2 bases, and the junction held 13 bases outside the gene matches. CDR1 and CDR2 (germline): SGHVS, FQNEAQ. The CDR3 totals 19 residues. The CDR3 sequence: CASIRRLAGGGPGANVLTF. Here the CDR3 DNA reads TGTGCCAGCATCAGAAGGCTAGCGGGGGGTGGCCCTGGGGCCAACGTCCTGACTTTC.

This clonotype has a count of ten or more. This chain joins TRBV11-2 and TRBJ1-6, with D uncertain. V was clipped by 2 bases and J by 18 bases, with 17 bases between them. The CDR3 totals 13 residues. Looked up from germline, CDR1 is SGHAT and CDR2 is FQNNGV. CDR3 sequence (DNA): TGTGCCAGCAGCTTACGTTCGTCAGGCCCAACCCACTTT. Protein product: CASSLRSSGPTHF.

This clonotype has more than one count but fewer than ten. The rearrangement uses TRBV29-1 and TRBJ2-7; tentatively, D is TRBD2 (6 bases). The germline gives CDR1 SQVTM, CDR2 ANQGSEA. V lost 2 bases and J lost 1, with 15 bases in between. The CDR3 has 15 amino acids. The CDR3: CSVEWGGIRSYEQYF. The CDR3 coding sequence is TGCAGCGTTGAATGGGGCGGGATACGATCCTACGAGCAGTACTTC.

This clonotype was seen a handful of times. CDR3 in amino acids: CSVPRSTDTQYF. CDR3 nucleotide sequence: TGCAGCGTTCCCCGGAGCACAGATACGCAGTATTTT. V usage is TRBV29-1 and J usage is TRBJ2-3; D is ambiguous. Germline assignment: CDR1 SQVTM and CDR2 ANQGSEA. Deletions cut 5 bases from V and 0 bases from J, with 6 bases between. CDR3 length: 12 amino acids.

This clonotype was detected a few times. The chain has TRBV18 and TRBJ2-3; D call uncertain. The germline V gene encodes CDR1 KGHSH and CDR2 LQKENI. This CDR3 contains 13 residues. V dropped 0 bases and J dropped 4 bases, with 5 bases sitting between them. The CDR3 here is CASSPPQSDTQYF. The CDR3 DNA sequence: TGTGCCAGCTCACCACCCCAGTCAGATACGCAGTATTTT.

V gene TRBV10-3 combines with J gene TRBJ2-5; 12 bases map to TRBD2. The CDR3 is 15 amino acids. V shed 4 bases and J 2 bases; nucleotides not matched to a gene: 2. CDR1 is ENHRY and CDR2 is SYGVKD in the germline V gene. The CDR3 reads CAISATSGGQETQYF. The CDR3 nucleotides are TGTGCCATCAGTGCCACTAGCGGGGGGCAAGAGACCCAGTACTTC.

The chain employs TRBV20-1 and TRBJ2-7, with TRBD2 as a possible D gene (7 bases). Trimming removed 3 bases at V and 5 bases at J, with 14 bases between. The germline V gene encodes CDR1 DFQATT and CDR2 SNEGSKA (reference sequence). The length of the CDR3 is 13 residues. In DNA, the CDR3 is TGCAGTGCTAGGTCGGGGGGCATCGACGAGCAGTACTTC. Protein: CSARSGGIDEQYF.

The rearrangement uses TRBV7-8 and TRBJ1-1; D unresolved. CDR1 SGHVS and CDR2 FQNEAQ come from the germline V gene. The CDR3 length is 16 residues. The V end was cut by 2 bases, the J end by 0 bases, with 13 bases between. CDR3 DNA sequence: TGTGCCAGCAGCTTAAGGATGGGTTTCATGAACACTGAAGCTTTCTTT. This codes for CASSLRMGFMNTEAFF.

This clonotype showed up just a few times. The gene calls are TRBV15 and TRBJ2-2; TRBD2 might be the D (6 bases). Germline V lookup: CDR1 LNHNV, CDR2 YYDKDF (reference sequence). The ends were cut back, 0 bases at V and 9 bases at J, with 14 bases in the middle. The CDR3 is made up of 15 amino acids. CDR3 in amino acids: CATSRDNSLARELFF. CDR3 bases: TGTGCCACCAGCAGAGATAATTCGCTAGCGCGGGAGCTGTTTTTT.

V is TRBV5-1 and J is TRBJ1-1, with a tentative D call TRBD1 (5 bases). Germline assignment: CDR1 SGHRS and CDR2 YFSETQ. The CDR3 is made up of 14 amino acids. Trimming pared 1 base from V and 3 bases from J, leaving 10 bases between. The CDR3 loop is CASSLTGPDTEAFF. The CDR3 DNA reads TGCGCCAGCAGCTTGACGGGGCCCGACACTGAAGCTTTCTTT. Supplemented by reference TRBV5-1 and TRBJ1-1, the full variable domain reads KAGVTQTPRYLIKTRGQQVTLSCSPISGHRSVSWYQQTPGQGLQFLFEYFSETQRNKGNFPGRFSGRQFSNSRSEMNVSTLELGDSALYLCASSLTGPDTEAFFGQGTRLTVV.

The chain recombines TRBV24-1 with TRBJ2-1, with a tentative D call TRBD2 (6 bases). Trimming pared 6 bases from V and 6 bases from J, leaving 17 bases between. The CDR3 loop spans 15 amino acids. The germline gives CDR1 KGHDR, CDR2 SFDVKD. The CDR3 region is CATSSLGARGNEQFF. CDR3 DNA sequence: TGTGCCACCAGTAGCCTAGGGGCGCGGGGCAATGAGCAGTTCTTC.

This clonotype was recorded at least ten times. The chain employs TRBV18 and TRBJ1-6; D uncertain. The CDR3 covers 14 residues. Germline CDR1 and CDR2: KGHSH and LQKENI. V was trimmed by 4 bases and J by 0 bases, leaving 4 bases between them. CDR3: CASSQRSYNSPLHF. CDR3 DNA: TGTGCCAGCTCACAGCGCTCCTATAATTCACCCCTCCACTTT.

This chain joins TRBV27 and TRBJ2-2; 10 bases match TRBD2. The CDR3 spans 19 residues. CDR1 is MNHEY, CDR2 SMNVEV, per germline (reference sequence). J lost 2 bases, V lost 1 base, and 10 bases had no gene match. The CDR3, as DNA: TGTGCCAGCAGTTTATGGAGACGGAGCGGGAGGGTAAACACCGGGGAGCTGTTTTTT. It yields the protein CASSLWRRSGRVNTGELFF.

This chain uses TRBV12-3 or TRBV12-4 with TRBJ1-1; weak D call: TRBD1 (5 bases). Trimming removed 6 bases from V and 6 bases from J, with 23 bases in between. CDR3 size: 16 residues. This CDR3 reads CASSPPPGGVNAEAFF. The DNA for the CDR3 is TGTGCCAGCAGCCCTCCTCCCGGGGGAGTAAACGCTGAAGCTTTCTTT.

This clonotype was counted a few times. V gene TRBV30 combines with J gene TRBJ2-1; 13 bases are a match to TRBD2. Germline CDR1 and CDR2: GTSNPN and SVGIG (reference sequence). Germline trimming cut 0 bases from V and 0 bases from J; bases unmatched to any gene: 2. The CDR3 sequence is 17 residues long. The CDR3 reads CAWSVGTSGISYNEQFF. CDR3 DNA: TGTGCCTGGAGTGTTGGGACTAGCGGGATCTCCTACAATGAGCAGTTCTTC.

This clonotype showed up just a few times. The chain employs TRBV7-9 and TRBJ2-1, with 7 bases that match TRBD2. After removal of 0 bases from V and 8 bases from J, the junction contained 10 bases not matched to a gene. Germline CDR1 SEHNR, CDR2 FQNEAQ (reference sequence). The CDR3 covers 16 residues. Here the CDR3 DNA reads TGTGCCAGCAGCTTAGCCATGAGACTAGCCGCACATGAGCAGTTCTTC. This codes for CASSLAMRLAAHEQFF.

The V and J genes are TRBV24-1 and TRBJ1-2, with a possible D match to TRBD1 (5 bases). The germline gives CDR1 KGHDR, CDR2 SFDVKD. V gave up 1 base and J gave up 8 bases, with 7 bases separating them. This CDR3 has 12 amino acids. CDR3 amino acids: CATSDFEGGYTF. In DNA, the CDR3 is TGTGCCACCAGTGATTTTGAGGGGGGCTACACCTTC.

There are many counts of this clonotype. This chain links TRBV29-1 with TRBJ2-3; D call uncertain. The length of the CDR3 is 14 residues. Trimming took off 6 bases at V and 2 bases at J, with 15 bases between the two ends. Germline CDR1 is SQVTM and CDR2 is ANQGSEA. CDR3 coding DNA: TGCAGCGTCGTCCAGGAAGGAATCACAGATACGCAGTATTTT. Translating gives CSVVQEGITDTQYF.

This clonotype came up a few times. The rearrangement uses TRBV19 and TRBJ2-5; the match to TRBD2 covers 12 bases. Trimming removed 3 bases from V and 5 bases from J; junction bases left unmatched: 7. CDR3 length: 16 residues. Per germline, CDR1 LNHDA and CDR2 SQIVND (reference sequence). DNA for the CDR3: TGTGCCAGTAGTATGGGCCTGACTAGCGGGAGTGAGACCCAGTACTTC. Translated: CASSMGLTSGSETQYF.

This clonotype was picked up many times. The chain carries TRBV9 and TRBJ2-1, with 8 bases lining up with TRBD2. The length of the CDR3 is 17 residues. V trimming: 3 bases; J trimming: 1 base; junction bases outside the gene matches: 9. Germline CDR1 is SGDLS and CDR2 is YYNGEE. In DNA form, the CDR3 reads TGTGCCAGCAGCGCGATCCCTAGCGGGTCTTCCTACAATGAGCAGTTCTTC. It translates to CASSAIPSGSSYNEQFF.

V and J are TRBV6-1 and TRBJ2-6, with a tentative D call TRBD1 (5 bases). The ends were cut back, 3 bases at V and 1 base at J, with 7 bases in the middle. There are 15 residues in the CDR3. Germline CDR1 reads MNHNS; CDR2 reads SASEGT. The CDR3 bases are TGTGCCAGCAGTGACAGACAGTCTGGGGCCAACGTCCTGACTTTC. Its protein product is CASSDRQSGANVLTF.

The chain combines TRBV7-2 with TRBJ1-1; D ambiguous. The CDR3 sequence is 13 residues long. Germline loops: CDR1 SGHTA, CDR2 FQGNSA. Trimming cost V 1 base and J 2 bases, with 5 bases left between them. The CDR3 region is CASSLVYNTEAFF. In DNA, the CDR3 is TGTGCCAGCAGCTTAGTCTACAACACTGAAGCTTTCTTT.

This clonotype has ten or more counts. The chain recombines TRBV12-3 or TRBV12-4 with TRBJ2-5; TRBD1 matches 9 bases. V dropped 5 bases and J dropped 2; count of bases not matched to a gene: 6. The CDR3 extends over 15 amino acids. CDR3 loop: CASSPDRGFQETQYF. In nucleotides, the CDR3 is TGTGCCAGCAGTCCGGACAGGGGATTTCAAGAGACCCAGTACTTC.

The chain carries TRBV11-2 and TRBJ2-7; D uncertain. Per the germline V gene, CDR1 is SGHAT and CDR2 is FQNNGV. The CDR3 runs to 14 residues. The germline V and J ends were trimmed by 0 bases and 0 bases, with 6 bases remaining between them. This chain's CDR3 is CASSLDFASYEQYF. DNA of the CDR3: TGTGCCAGCAGCTTAGATTTCGCCTCCTACGAGCAGTACTTC.

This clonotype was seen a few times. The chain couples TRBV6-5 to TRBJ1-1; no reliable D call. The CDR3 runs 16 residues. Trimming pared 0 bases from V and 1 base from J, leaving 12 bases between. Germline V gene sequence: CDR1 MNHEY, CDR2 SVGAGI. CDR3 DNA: TGTGCCAGCAGTTACTCGATAGGCAGAAAGAACACTGAAGCTTTCTTT. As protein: CASSYSIGRKNTEAFF.

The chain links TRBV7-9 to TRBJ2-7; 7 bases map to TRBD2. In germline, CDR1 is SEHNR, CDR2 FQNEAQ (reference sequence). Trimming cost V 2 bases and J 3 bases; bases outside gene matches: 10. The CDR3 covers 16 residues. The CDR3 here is CASSLWRASGNYEQYF. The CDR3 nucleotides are TGTGCCAGCAGCTTATGGCGGGCTAGCGGAAACTACGAGCAGTACTTC.

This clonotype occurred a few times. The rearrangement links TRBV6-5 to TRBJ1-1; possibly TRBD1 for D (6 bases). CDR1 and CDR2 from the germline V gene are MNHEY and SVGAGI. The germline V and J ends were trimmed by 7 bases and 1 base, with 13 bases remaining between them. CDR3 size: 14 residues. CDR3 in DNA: TGTGCCAGCAACAAAGGGGGACCGAACACTGAAGCTTTCTTT. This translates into CASNKGGPNTEAFF.

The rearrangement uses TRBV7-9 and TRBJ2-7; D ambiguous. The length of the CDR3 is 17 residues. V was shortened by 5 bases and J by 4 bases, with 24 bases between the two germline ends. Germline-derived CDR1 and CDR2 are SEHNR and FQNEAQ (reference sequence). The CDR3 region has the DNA TGTGCCAGCAGCCCCAGGAGCCCGACATCGCTACAGTACGAGCAGTACTTC. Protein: CASSPRSPTSLQYEQYF.

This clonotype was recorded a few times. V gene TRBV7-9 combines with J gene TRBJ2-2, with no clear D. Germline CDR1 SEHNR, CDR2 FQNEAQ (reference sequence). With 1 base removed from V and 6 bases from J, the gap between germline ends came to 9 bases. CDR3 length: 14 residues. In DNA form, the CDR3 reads TGTGCCAGCAGCTTAGGAGAGGTATCCGGGGAGCTGTTTTTT. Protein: CASSLGEVSGELFF.

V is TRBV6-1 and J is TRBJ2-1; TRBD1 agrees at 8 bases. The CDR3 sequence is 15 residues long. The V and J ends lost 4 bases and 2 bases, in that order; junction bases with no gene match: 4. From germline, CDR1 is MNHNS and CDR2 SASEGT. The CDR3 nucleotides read TGTGCCAGCAGTGTGGGGACAGGAGCCTACAATGAGCAGTTCTTC. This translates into CASSVGTGAYNEQFF.

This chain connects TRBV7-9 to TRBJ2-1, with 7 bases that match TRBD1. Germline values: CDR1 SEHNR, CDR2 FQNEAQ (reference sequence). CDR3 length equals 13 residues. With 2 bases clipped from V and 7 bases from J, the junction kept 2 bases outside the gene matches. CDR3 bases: TGTGCCAGCAGCTTACAGGGGGATAATGAGCAGTTCTTC. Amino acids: CASSLQGDNEQFF.